What follows are 5 T cell receptor beta chains derived from one specimen sequenced in a study of T-cell reconstitution after alpha-beta-depleted transplantation in children. Unique molecular identifiers were incorporated into the prepared TCRbeta library. TCRdb analysed the PCR reads with MiXCR anew, one entry per CDR3 protein. The sample lists approximately 240,000 distinct CDR3 sequences, around 9.5% occurring once. The source was PBMCs from the stem cell graft donor, collected from the stem cell graft. The receptors here all came from a human donor who donated a stem cell graft to a child with acute lymphoblastic leukemia.

This clonotype came up many times. The genes are TRBV30 and TRBJ1-1; a possible D gene is TRBD1 (5 bases). The V and J ends lost 0 bases and 1 base respectively, with 6 bases between them. This CDR3 is built from 13 residues. Germline CDR1 and CDR2: GTSNPN and SVGIG (reference sequence). The CDR3 nucleotides read TGTGCCTGGAGTGTACAGGAGAACACTGAAGCTTTCTTT. This codes for CAWSVQENTEAFF.

The chain couples TRBV4-1 to TRBJ1-4, with TRBD1 as a possible D gene (6 bases). Deletions cut 0 bases from V and 6 bases from J, with 14 bases between. Germline CDR1 MGHRA, CDR2 YSYEKL. This CDR3 is 16 amino acids long. In DNA, the CDR3 is TGCGCCAGCAGCCAAGATAACCACAGGGCTGATGAAAAACTGTTTTTT. This gives the protein CASSQDNHRADEKLFF.

This clonotype was observed at least ten times. CDR3 nucleotides: TGCGCCAGCAGCTTCACAGGGTTAACTGAAGCTTTCTTT. It yields the protein CASSFTGLTEAFF. This sequence joins TRBV5-1 and TRBJ1-1; TRBD1 is a possible D gene (6 bases). This CDR3 contains 13 residues. Trimming pared 2 bases from V and 5 bases from J, leaving 10 bases between. CDR1 is SGHRS and CDR2 is YFSETQ in the germline V gene.

The V gene is TRBV9, the J gene TRBJ1-1; D is uncertain. Trimming removed 3 bases at V and 6 bases at J, with 15 bases between. Germline V lookup: CDR1 SGDLS, CDR2 YYNGEE. This CDR3 contains 14 residues. The CDR3 coding sequence is TGTGCCAGCAGCGCTTCGTGGGGTTTGGCTGAAGCTTTCTTT. It encodes CASSASWGLAEAFF. The variable domain in full, completed from reference TRBV9 and TRBJ1-1, reads DSGVTQTPKHLITATGQRVTLRCSPRSGDLSVYWYQQSLDQGLQFLIQYYNGEERAKGNILERFSAQQFPDLHSELNLSSLELGDSALYFCASSASWGLAEAFFGQGTRLTVV.

A remark on this clonotype: A much larger clone lies a single base off, so this may be a read error. The chain combines TRBV20-1 with TRBJ2-7, with D possibly matching TRBD1 (6 bases). CDR1 and CDR2 (germline): DFQATT, SNEGSKA (reference sequence). The CDR3 has 13 residues. V was trimmed by 0 bases and J by 9 bases, leaving 15 bases between them. The CDR3 nucleotides are TGCAGTGCTAGAGATCCCAGGAAACAGGGGCAGTACTTC. Its protein product is CSARDPRKQGQYF.